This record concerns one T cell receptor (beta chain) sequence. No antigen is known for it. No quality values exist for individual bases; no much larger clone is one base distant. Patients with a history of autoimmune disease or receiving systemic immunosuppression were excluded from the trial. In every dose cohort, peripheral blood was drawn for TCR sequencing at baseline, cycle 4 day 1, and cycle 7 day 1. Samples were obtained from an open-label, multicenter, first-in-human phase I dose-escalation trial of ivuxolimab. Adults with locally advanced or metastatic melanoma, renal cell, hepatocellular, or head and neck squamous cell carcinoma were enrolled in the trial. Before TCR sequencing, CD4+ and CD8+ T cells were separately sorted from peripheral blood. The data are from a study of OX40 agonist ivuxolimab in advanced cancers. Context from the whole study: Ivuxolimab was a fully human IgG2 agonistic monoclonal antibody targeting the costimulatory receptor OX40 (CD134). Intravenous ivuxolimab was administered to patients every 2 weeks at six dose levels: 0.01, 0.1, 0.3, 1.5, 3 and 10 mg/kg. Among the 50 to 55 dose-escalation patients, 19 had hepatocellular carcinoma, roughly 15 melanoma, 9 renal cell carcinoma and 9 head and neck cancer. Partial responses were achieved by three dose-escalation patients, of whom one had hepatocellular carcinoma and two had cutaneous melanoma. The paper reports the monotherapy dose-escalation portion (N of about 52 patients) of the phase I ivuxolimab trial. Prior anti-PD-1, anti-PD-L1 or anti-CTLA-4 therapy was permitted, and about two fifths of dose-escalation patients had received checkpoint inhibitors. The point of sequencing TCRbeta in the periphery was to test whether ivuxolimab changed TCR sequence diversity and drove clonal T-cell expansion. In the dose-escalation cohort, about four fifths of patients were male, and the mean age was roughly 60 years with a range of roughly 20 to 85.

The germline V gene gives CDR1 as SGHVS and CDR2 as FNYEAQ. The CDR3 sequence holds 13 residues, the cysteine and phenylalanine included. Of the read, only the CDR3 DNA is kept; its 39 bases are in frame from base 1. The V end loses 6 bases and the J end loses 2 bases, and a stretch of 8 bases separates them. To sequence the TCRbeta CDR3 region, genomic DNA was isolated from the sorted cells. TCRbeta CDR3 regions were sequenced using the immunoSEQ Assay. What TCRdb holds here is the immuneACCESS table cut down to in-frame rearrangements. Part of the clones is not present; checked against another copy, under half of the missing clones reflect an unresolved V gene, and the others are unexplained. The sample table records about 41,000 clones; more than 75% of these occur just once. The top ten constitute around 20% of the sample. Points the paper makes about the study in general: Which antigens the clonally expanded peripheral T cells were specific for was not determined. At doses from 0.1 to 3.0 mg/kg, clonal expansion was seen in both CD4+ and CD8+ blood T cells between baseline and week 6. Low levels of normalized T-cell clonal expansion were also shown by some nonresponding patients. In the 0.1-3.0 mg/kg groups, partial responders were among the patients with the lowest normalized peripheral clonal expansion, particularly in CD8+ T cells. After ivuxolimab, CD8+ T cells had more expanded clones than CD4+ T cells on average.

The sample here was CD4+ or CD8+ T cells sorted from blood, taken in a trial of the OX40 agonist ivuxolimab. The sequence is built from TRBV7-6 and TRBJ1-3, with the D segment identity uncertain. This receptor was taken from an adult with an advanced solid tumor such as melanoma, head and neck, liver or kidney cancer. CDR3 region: CASRAGTGNTIYF. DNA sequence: TGTGCCAGCAGGGCGGGGACTGGAAACACCATATATTTT.